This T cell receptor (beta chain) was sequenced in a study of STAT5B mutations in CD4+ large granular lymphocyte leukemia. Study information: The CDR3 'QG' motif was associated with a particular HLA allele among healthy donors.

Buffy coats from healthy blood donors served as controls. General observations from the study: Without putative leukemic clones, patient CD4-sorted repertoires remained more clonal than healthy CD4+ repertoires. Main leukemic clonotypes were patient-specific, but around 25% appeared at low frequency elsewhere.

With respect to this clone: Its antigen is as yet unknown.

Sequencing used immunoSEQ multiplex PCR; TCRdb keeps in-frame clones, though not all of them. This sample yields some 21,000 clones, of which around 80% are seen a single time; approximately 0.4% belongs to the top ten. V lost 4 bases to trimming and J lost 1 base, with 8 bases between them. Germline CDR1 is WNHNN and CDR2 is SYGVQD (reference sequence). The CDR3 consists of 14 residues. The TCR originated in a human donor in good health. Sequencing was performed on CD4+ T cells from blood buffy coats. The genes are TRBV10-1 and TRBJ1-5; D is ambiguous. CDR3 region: CASSVGYSNQPQHF. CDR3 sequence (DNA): TGCGCCAGCAGTGTGGGTTACAGCAATCAGCCCCAGCATTTT.